The entry below describes one T cell receptor beta chain. What this receptor recognizes is not known. No per-base quality is available; no much larger clone lies one base away. The record originates from a study of T cells after yellow fever vaccination (dated by TCRdb to the late 2010s). A note on the overall study: The SMART-Seq v4 Ultra Low Input RNA kit was used to prepare libraries from fractions with low cell numbers. Bulk PBMC replicates and cell subsets were isolated from blood drawn at multiple timepoints before and after both primary and secondary immunization. Two healthy male donors, one aged 18 to 29 and one aged 30 to 40 years, were included in the cohort. Bulk TCR alpha and beta repertoires were sequenced longitudinally to track T-cell clones before and after primary and booster YFV17D yellow fever vaccination.

Taken with the paper, the label for treatment or condition translates to: live attenuated yellow fever vaccine strain. At each blood-draw timepoint, two biological replicates of bulk PBMCs were obtained. PBMCs were isolated from peripheral blood using a standard Ficoll-Paque protocol. TriZol was used to extract RNA from bulk PBMCs, CD4 and CD8 fractions, and dextramer-positive and dextramer-negative fractions. General conclusions and limits of the study: Computational filtering was required because FACS-sorted repertoires could contain abundant contaminating clonotypes from the bulk population. Most clones expanded after primary vaccination were re-detected after the booster (around 96% of CD4 and 88% of CD8), suggesting broad memory maintenance. A small share of clonotypes was detected in both CD4 and CD8 compartments, with the overlap likely arising from convergent recombination. Compared with the primary T-cell response, the secondary T-cell response was weaker but faster, peaking on day 5 rather than day 15. Because the study included only two donors, the extent to which the findings can be generalized is limited.

The germline V gene supplies CDR1 SGHTA and CDR2 FQGNSA. The CDR3 goes from the cysteine to the phenylalanine over 14 residues. Just CDR3 DNA is preserved here, 42 bases in frame from base 1. V is shortened by 4 bases, J by 5 bases, and the region joining them spans 14 bases. Synthesis of TCR cDNA relied on 5'RACE template switching, a step that introduced a universal primer site along with unique molecular identifiers. Priming for cDNA synthesis came from both the TCR alpha and TCR beta constant segments. Library amplification used two PCR steps, and the second PCR step added sample barcodes and sequencing adapters. Libraries were sequenced on Illumina HiSeq 2500 (2x100 bp) or NovaSeq (2x150 bp). From the authors' description of their analysis: Reads were demultiplexed and collapsed into UMI consensus sequences with MIGEC, and V(D)J alignment was performed with MiXCR. Vaccine-responding clonotypes were identified with edgeR using replicate PBMC samples, with FDR below 0.01 and a log2 fold change above 5 up to day 15 being required. CD4 or CD8 identity was assigned to each bulk clonotype according to whether the clonotype was present at higher abundance in the sequenced CD4 repertoire or the sequenced CD8 repertoire. TCRdb trimmed public reads at Q25 via fastp, called clones via MiXCR and kept in-frame beta chains. Entries that share a CDR3 protein sequence are merged under the most common genes and DNA. The V and J calls and clone size are TCRdb's, not the authors'. The sample yields around 350,000 distinct CDR3 sequences; 6.2% were counted once. Approximately 15% of the sample lies in the top ten.

Sequenced here: PBMCs, sampled 5 days after the yellow fever booster vaccination. The receptor was isolated from a man aged 25-45 years who received the YFV17D yellow fever vaccine. The chain joins TRBV7-2 to TRBJ2-5; the D gene identity is not certain. The DNA sequence is given as TGTGCCAGCAGCTCCGAGCTAAGTGGTGAGACCCAGTACTTC. It translates as CASSSELSGETQYF.